These 22 T cell receptor beta chains were sequenced from one sample in a study of identical twins. TCRdb itself ran the 5' RACE reads through MiXCR, one entry per CDR3 protein. The sample lists about 520,000 distinct CDR3 sequences; around 20% were seen once. The data also belong to a second study, concerning T cells expressing NK-cell markers.

Sequencing was done on a sample of CD4+ T cells sorted from blood. Receptors were obtained from a woman aged 18-29 years in good health.

This clonotype appeared many times. The J gene is TRBJ2-7, the V gene TRBV18; unclear D gene. V lost 3 bases and J lost 3, with 15 bases in between. The CDR3 runs 15 residues. Germline V gene lookup returns CDR1 KGHSH and CDR2 LQKENI. This chain's CDR3 is CASSPTSTPNYEQYF. The CDR3 DNA sequence: TGTGCCAGCTCACCCACATCGACTCCTAACTACGAGCAGTACTTC.

The chain joins TRBV29-1 to TRBJ2-1; no clear D. CDR1 and CDR2 (germline): SQVTM, ANQGSEA. The CDR3 contains 10 residues. Trimming cost V 8 bases and J 7 bases, with 9 bases left between them. This chain's CDR3 is CSYGENEQFF. The CDR3 DNA is TGCAGCTACGGAGAGAATGAGCAGTTCTTC.

The chain is built from TRBV7-6 and TRBJ2-1, with TRBD1 matching over 8 bases. Germline V gene data show CDR1 as SGHVS and CDR2 as FNYEAQ. The trim removed 4 bases at V and 7 bases at J, leaving 12 bases unmatched. This CDR3 has 16 amino acids. The CDR3 DNA follows: TGTGCCAGCAGCTCCCCATGGCAGGGGGCGGGGAATGAGCAGTTCTTC. Protein: CASSSPWQGAGNEQFF.

This chain uses TRBV30 with TRBJ1-5; no clear D. Trimming took 0 bases from V and 2 from J, leaving 17 bases between them. This CDR3 has 17 residues. Germline V lookup: CDR1 GTSNPN, CDR2 SVGIG (reference sequence). CDR3 coding DNA: TGTGCCTGGAGTGTACCGGGTGCGAGTGGCGGCAATCAGCCCCAGCATTTT. Translating it yields CAWSVPGASGGNQPQHF.

In this sample, this clonotype turned up a few times. V usage is TRBV6-5 and J usage is TRBJ2-5; D gene uncertain. The CDR3 length is 11 residues. Trimming removed 6 bases at V and 5 bases at J, with 7 bases between. Per germline, CDR1 MNHEY and CDR2 SVGAGI. CDR3 sequence reads: CASRDLETQYF. DNA for the CDR3: TGTGCCAGCAGGGATTTGGAGACCCAGTACTTC.

This clonotype was seen a few times. V gene TRBV20-1 combines with J gene TRBJ1-2; a possible D gene is TRBD1 (6 bases). The CDR3 runs 14 residues. With 6 bases removed from V and 0 bases from J, the gap between germline ends came to 14 bases. CDR1 is DFQATT, CDR2 SNEGSKA, per germline (reference sequence). The CDR3 region has the DNA TGCAGTGCCACGGACAGCCCAACTAACTATGGCTACACCTTC. Translation gives CSATDSPTNYGYTF.

This chain connects TRBV10-3 to TRBJ2-1; 7 positions agree with TRBD1. Germline V gives CDR1 ENHRY, CDR2 SYGVKD. The CDR3 is 12 amino acids. J was trimmed by 7 bases and V by 10 bases; bases with no gene match: 7. The DNA for the CDR3 is TGTGCCACTACAGGGGTTTTTAATGAGCAGTTCTTC. This sequence encodes CATTGVFNEQFF.

The V call is TRBV20-1, the J call TRBJ2-5, with 7 bases identical to TRBD2. The junction had 7 bases not matched to a gene; V was cut back by 2 bases and J by 1 base. CDR3 length equals 15 residues. Germline V gene lookup returns CDR1 DFQATT and CDR2 SNEGSKA (reference sequence). The CDR3 sequence is CSARPVAGSQETQYF. The CDR3 nucleotides read TGCAGTGCTAGACCAGTAGCGGGTAGCCAAGAGACCCAGTACTTC.

There are many counts of this clonotype. The CDR3 loop reads CASGQGTVYNEQFF. In DNA, the CDR3 is TGTGCCAGCGGTCAAGGGACAGTCTACAATGAGCAGTTCTTC. The chain has TRBV12-3 or TRBV12-4 and TRBJ2-1, with 7 bases matching TRBD1. V lost 8 bases, J lost 3 bases, and 7 bases stayed unmatched. This CDR3 has 14 amino acids.

In this sample, this clonotype turned up a few times. The rearrangement uses TRBV4-1 and TRBJ2-2; 9 bases line up with TRBD2. Germline loops: CDR1 MGHRA, CDR2 YSYEKL. V trimming: 0 bases; J trimming: 9 bases; junction bases outside the gene matches: 8. The CDR3 is 16 amino acids. In DNA, the CDR3 is TGCGCCAGCAGCCAAGAGGGTTCGGCGGGGGGGCGGGAGCTGTTTTTT. Translated: CASSQEGSAGGRELFF.

This sequence joins TRBV5-5 and TRBJ2-4; D not certain. CDR1 and CDR2 (germline): SGHKS, YYEKEE (reference sequence). V lost 2 bases and J 6 bases, leaving 9 bases between the germline ends. The CDR3 totals 13 residues. The CDR3, as DNA: TGTGCCAGCAGCTTCAGGAGCCCAAACATTCAGTACTTC. It codes for CASSFRSPNIQYF. Using reference TRBV5-5 and TRBJ2-4 for the parts outside the CDR3, the full variable domain is DAGVTQSPTHLIKTRGQQVTLRCSPISGHKSVSWYQQVLGQGPQFIFQYYEKEERGRGNFPDRFSARQFPNYSSELNVNALLLGDSALYLCASSFRSPNIQYFGAGTRLSVL.

This clonotype occurred once. The junction shows a germline mismatch at one end, possibly a read error. This chain joins TRBV20-1 and TRBJ2-3, with TRBD2 matching over 14 bases. This CDR3 comprises 17 residues. Per the germline V gene, CDR1 is DFQATT and CDR2 is SNEGSKA (reference sequence). CDR3 amino acids: CCAYPSGLAGEIDTQYF. In DNA, the CDR3 is TGCTGTGCTTACCCTTCGGGACTAGCGGGGGAAATTGATACGCAGTATTTT.

This clonotype was seen only a few times. The rearrangement joins TRBV7-9 to TRBJ2-5, with D hard to call. Germline CDR1 and CDR2: SEHNR and FQNEAQ (reference sequence). The ends were cut back, 6 bases at V and 4 bases at J, with 15 bases in the middle. The CDR3 runs 14 residues. CDR3 loop: CASSLGAAVETQYF. The CDR3 DNA reads as TGTGCCAGCAGTCTTGGTGCGGCGGTAGAGACCCAGTACTTC.

The chain has TRBV12-3 or TRBV12-4 and TRBJ2-3; 10 bases map to TRBD2. The V gene end was trimmed by 4 bases and the J gene end by 2 bases; junction bases not matched to a gene: 3. The CDR3 consists of 15 residues. CDR3 sequence (DNA): TGTGCCAGCAGTTCTACTAGCGGGAACACAGATACGCAGTATTTT. It is translated as CASSSTSGNTDTQYF.

This chain connects TRBV6-5 to TRBJ1-6; D ambiguous. Per germline, CDR1 MNHEY and CDR2 SVGAGI. Trimming shortened V by 6 bases and J by 7 bases, and 7 bases separated the two germline ends. The CDR3 covers 12 residues. CDR3 loop: CASRRENSPLHF. The CDR3 region has the DNA TGTGCCAGCAGGAGGGAAAATTCACCCCTCCACTTT.

The chain recombines TRBV16 with TRBJ2-7, with 10 nucleotides matching TRBD2. The CDR3 covers 14 residues. Germline V gene data show CDR1 as KGHSY and CDR2 as FQNENV. V shed 4 bases and J 5 bases; nucleotides not matched to a gene: 5. CDR3 region: CASSRSGRRNEQYF. The CDR3 nucleotides are TGTGCCAGCAGCCGTAGCGGGAGGCGGAACGAGCAGTACTTC.

The chain uses TRBV5-1 and TRBJ1-3; D ambiguous. V was trimmed by 0 bases and J by 2 bases, leaving 9 bases between them. Germline V gene lookup returns CDR1 SGHRS and CDR2 YFSETQ. There are 15 residues in the CDR3. This CDR3 reads CASSLATGTGNTIYF. CDR3 DNA: TGCGCCAGCAGCTTGGCCACGGGAACTGGAAACACCATATATTTT.

This clonotype was counted many times. The genes are TRBV20-1 and TRBJ1-2; weak D call: TRBD1 (5 bases). Trimming shortened V by 3 bases and J by 4 bases, and 15 bases separated the two germline ends. Germline CDR1 is DFQATT and CDR2 is SNEGSKA (reference sequence). The CDR3 runs to 14 residues. The CDR3 bases are TGCAGTGCTAGCCGCGACAGTCTCCTCTATGGCTACACCTTC. This translates into CSASRDSLLYGYTF.

A few counts support this clonotype. The chain couples TRBV7-9 to TRBJ1-1; D uncertain. Germline assignment: CDR1 SEHNR and CDR2 FQNEAQ (reference sequence). Trimming removed 1 base from V and 10 bases from J, with 7 bases in between. The CDR3 length is 11 residues. The CDR3 DNA follows: TGTGCCAGCAGCTTAGTATTCGGAGCTTTCTTT. It yields the protein CASSLVFGAFF.

This clonotype was seen ten or more times. The gene calls are TRBV2 and TRBJ2-6; D not resolved. CDR3 length: 15 residues. Per germline, CDR1 SNHLY and CDR2 FYNNEI. V lost 4 bases, J lost 4 bases, and 11 bases lay in between. The CDR3 loop is CASSAYGIGANVLTF. CDR3 DNA: TGTGCCAGCAGTGCCTATGGAATAGGGGCCAACGTCCTGACTTTC.

CDR3 loop: CASSQRAGEETQYF. CDR3 DNA: TGTGCCAGCAGCCAAAGAGCGGGGGAAGAGACCCAGTACTTC. V usage is TRBV3-1 and J usage is TRBJ2-5, with 8 bases lining up with TRBD2. The ends lost 2 bases at V and 3 bases at J; junction bases unmatched: 2. The CDR3 extends over 14 amino acids. CDR1 is LGHDT and CDR2 is YNNKEL in the germline V gene (reference sequence).

This clonotype has a count of ten or more. V is TRBV5-1 and J is TRBJ2-1; weak D call: TRBD2 (6 bases). Germline CDR1 SGHRS, CDR2 YFSETQ. V shed 0 bases and J shed 6 bases, with 13 bases lying between them. This CDR3 spans 15 amino acids. CDR3 DNA: TGCGCCAGCAGCTTGGGTGGCGGGGAGTCCAATGAGCAGTTCTTC. Its protein is CASSLGGGESNEQFF. The full variable domain, in which reference TRBV5-1 and TRBJ2-1 provide the parts outside the CDR3, is KAGVTQTPRYLIKTRGQQVTLSCSPISGHRSVSWYQQTPGQGLQFLFEYFSETQRNKGNFPGRFSGRQFSNSRSEMNVSTLELGDSALYLCASSLGGGESNEQFFGPGTRLTVL.